The 19 T cell receptor beta chains below come from one sample, sequenced in a study of T-cell reconstitution after alpha-beta-depleted transplantation in children. Unique molecular identifiers tagged the TCRbeta library. Via MiXCR, TCRdb re-called the PCR reads, giving one row per CDR3 protein. Of about 610,000 distinct CDR3 sequences detected, roughly 27% appear once; the ten largest clones hold approximately 33%. Source: PBMCs, taken before TCRalphabeta/CD19-depleted stem cell transplant. All receptors derive from a boy under two years old with Wiskott-Aldrich syndrome, due to receive a stem cell transplant.

The V and J genes are TRBV29-1 and TRBJ1-1; TRBD1 might be the D (6 bases). Germline V CDR1 and CDR2: SQVTM, ANQGSEA. This CDR3 is built from 13 residues. Between the trimmed V and J ends, which lost 3 bases and 4 bases, there was a span of 12 bases. CDR3 coding DNA: TGCAGCGTTGAGGGTCTAGGGGGCACTGAAGCTTTCTTT. Encoded protein: CSVEGLGGTEAFF.

This clonotype has only a few counts. The CDR3 coding sequence is TGTGCCAGCAGCCAAGATTCGGGAGCGGGAGCGTCTAGCACAGATACGCAGTATTTT. Encoded protein: CASSQDSGAGASSTDTQYF. The V and J genes are TRBV4-2 and TRBJ2-3; 8 bases align to TRBD2. The germline V gene has CDR1 LGHNA and CDR2 YNFKEQ. J was trimmed by 0 bases and V by 0 bases; bases with no gene match: 11. The length of the CDR3 is 19 residues.

This clonotype has just a few counts. The CDR3 DNA follows: TGCAGTGCTAGTGCCGGGACAGATTCACCCCTCCACTTT. Protein sequence: CSASAGTDSPLHF. V usage is TRBV20-1 and J usage is TRBJ1-6; 7 positions match TRBD1. V lost 3 bases and J lost 8; bases outside the gene matches: 4. Germline V lookup: CDR1 DFQATT, CDR2 SNEGSKA (reference sequence). The CDR3 loop spans 13 amino acids.

The chain carries TRBV20-1 and TRBJ2-7; unclear D gene. Germline lookup yields CDR1 DFQATT and CDR2 SNEGSKA (reference sequence). The CDR3 is 11 residues long. V was cut by 1 base and J by 3 bases, with 4 bases left in between. The CDR3 DNA is TGCAGTGCTAGAGTCCGCTACGAGCAGTACTTC. Protein: CSARVRYEQYF.

This chain joins TRBV9 and TRBJ1-6; a weak D match, TRBD1 (6 bases). The germline gives CDR1 SGDLS, CDR2 YYNGEE. This CDR3 has 15 residues. Trimming cost V 4 bases and J 7 bases, with 15 bases left between them. The CDR3 DNA follows: TGTGCCAGCAGCTCGACCCTGGACAGAAATTCACCCCTCCACTTT. Encoded protein: CASSSTLDRNSPLHF.

J is TRBJ1-4 and V is TRBV5-5, with 7 bases lining up with TRBD1. The germline gives CDR1 SGHKS, CDR2 YYEKEE (reference sequence). The CDR3 is 14 residues long. The junction had 10 bases not matched to a gene; V was cut back by 6 bases and J by 8 bases. CDR3 DNA sequence: TGTGCCAGCAACAGCGCAGGGGGTGGGGAAAAACTGTTTTTT. It translates to CASNSAGGGEKLFF.

This clonotype occurred a few times. The chain is built from TRBV11-2 and TRBJ2-7; D not certain. Germline CDR1 and CDR2: SGHAT and FQNNGV. The V and J ends lost 0 bases and 0 bases respectively, with 9 bases between them. This CDR3 region has 15 residues. The CDR3 DNA reads TGTGCCAGCAGCTTAGAGGCTCTTTTCTCCTACGAGCAGTACTTC. This encodes CASSLEALFSYEQYF. The variable domain in full, with the rest retrieved from reference TRBV11-2 and TRBJ2-7, is EAGVAQSPRYKIIEKRQSVAFWCNPISGHATLYWYQQILGQGPKLLIQFQNNGVVDDSQLPKDRFSAERLKGVDSTLKIQPAKLEDSAVYLCASSLEALFSYEQYFGPGTRLTVT.

In DNA form, the CDR3 reads TGTGCCAGCAGCGGCCCCACGCGGGGTAATGAGCAGTTCTTC. It specifies CASSGPTRGNEQFF. This chain joins TRBV9 and TRBJ2-1, with D possibly being TRBD2 (6 bases). Germline V gene sequence: CDR1 SGDLS, CDR2 YYNGEE. The CDR3 has 14 amino acids. V was clipped by 3 bases and J by 7 bases, with 14 bases between them.

This chain joins TRBV11-2 and TRBJ2-4; D gene uncertain. The CDR3 sequence is 14 residues long. With 5 bases removed from V and 1 base from J, the gap between germline ends came to 9 bases. Germline CDR1 reads SGHAT; CDR2 reads FQNNGV. The CDR3 loop reads CASSPIAAKNIQYF. CDR3 nucleotide sequence: TGTGCCAGCAGCCCTATTGCTGCCAAAAACATTCAGTACTTC. Together with reference TRBV11-2 and TRBJ2-4, the CDR3 gives the full variable domain: EAGVAQSPRYKIIEKRQSVAFWCNPISGHATLYWYQQILGQGPKLLIQFQNNGVVDDSQLPKDRFSAERLKGVDSTLKIQPAKLEDSAVYLCASSPIAAKNIQYFGAGTRLSVL.

This clonotype was observed a few times. One end of the junction fails to match germline, which may point to a read error. The chain links TRBV27 to TRBJ2-1; the D is unclear. The CDR3 is 14 residues long. CDR1 is MNHEY, CDR2 SMNVEV, per germline (reference sequence). The CDR3 DNA sequence: TGTGCCAGCAGTTTGGGGAATATTTACAATCAGCAGTTCTTC. Amino acid sequence: CASSLGNIYNQQFF.

The chain uses TRBV27 and TRBJ2-2; unclear D gene. The CDR3 covers 14 residues. The V end lost 1 base, the J end lost 6 bases, and 9 bases lay between the germline ends. Germline loops: CDR1 MNHEY, CDR2 SMNVEV (reference sequence). The CDR3 loop is CASSLYWGAGELFF. In DNA form, the CDR3 reads TGTGCCAGCAGTTTATACTGGGGTGCCGGGGAGCTGTTTTTT.

The rearrangement uses TRBV12-3 or TRBV12-4 and TRBJ2-7; D unclear. The CDR3 covers 16 residues. The V end lost 2 bases, the J end lost 0 bases, and 14 bases lay between the germline ends. CDR3 coding DNA: TGTGCCAGCAGTTTAAAGGGTGGTTGGAGCTCCTACGAGCAGTACTTC. Translation gives CASSLKGGWSSYEQYF.

This clonotype was counted once. V gene TRBV5-4 combines with J gene TRBJ2-1; 11 positions agree with TRBD2. This CDR3 comprises 14 residues. CDR1 is SGHNT, CDR2 YYREEE, per germline (reference sequence). V trimming: 3 bases; J trimming: 9 bases; junction bases outside the gene matches: 5. CDR3 nucleotide sequence: TGTGCCAGCAGCTGGCTAGGGACTAGCGGTGAGCAGTTCTTC. It is translated as CASSWLGTSGEQFF.

This clonotype was counted a few times. Here the CDR3 reads CASSREHTEAFF. As DNA, the CDR3 is TGTGCCAGCAGTAGGGAACACACTGAAGCTTTCTTT. The chain couples TRBV3-1 to TRBJ1-1; D remains unclear. V was shortened by 6 bases and J by 3 bases, with 8 bases between the two germline ends. CDR1 LGHDT and CDR2 YNNKEL come from the germline V gene (reference sequence). The CDR3 sequence is 12 residues long.

The chain joins TRBV11-2 to TRBJ2-2, with D perhaps TRBD1 (8 bases). The V gene's germline CDR1 is SGHAT and CDR2 FQNNGV. This CDR3 contains 17 residues. Trimming left V 0 bases short and J 6 bases short, with 17 bases between. For the CDR3, the DNA is TGTGCCAGCAGCTTAGATCGTACAGGGGGGGTGTCCGGGGAGCTGTTTTTT. This encodes CASSLDRTGGVSGELFF. Using reference TRBV11-2 and TRBJ2-2 for the parts outside the CDR3, the full variable domain is EAGVAQSPRYKIIEKRQSVAFWCNPISGHATLYWYQQILGQGPKLLIQFQNNGVVDDSQLPKDRFSAERLKGVDSTLKIQPAKLEDSAVYLCASSLDRTGGVSGELFFGEGSRLTVL.

The chain couples TRBV5-1 to TRBJ2-7; the D gene is possibly TRBD1 (5 bases). The CDR3 is made up of 14 amino acids. The germline CDR1 and CDR2 sequences are SGHRS and YFSETQ. Trimming took off 2 bases at V and 4 bases at J, with 13 bases between the two ends. The CDR3 DNA reads TGCGCCAGCAGCTTTGCAGGGCTTGCATACGAGCAGTACTTC. Amino acid sequence: CASSFAGLAYEQYF. Based on the CDR3 plus reference TRBV5-1 and TRBJ2-7, the full variable domain is KAGVTQTPRYLIKTRGQQVTLSCSPISGHRSVSWYQQTPGQGLQFLFEYFSETQRNKGNFPGRFSGRQFSNSRSEMNVSTLELGDSALYLCASSFAGLAYEQYFGPGTRLTVT.

The sample holds a few counts of this clonotype. In DNA, the CDR3 is TGTGCCAGCAGTCCACGGGGAGGAACCTACGAGCAGTACTTC. Translating gives CASSPRGGTYEQYF. The chain combines TRBV27 with TRBJ2-7, with D perhaps matching TRBD2 (6 bases). This CDR3 is 14 amino acids long. V was clipped by 5 bases and J by 2 bases, with 13 bases between them. Per germline, CDR1 MNHEY and CDR2 SMNVEV (reference sequence).

This clonotype has just a few counts. The chain uses TRBV10-3 and TRBJ2-1, with D tentatively TRBD1 (6 bases). The CDR3 extends over 14 amino acids. V lost 9 bases to trimming and J lost 0 bases, with 12 bases between them. Germline loops: CDR1 ENHRY, CDR2 SYGVKD. The CDR3 sequence: CAIRTASSYNEQFF. The CDR3 bases are TGTGCCATTAGGACAGCGAGCTCCTACAATGAGCAGTTCTTC.

In this sample, this clonotype turned up a few times. The V call is TRBV7-2, the J call TRBJ1-1, with D maybe TRBD1 (5 bases). Germline V CDR1 and CDR2: SGHTA, FQGNSA. CDR3 length: 14 amino acids. V gave up 6 bases and J gave up 5 bases, with 16 bases separating them. The CDR3 is CASRHRGETTEAFF. CDR3 nucleotide sequence: TGTGCCAGCAGACACCGGGGGGAGACGACTGAAGCTTTCTTT.